This is a list of T cell receptor beta chains from one sample in a study of blood T cell repertoires in COVID-19. Some clones are missing from TCRdb's copy, which holds only in-frame ones; the method was immunoSEQ multiplex PCR. The sample records more than 250,000 clones, approximately 86% being singletons. Sequencing input: peripheral blood. These receptors originate from a young woman who had recovered from COVID-19. The CDR3 runs from the conserved cysteine through the conserved F or W. Fields, in order: V gene, CDR3 length, clone size, J gene, D gene, CDR3 DNA, CDR3 protein. A D gene is named only where the DNA matches it firmly. A row's size may be missing; if present it is once, few, many or a size class.

v_call: TRBV30; cdr3_length: 13; clone_size: -; j_call: TRBJ2-5; d_call: -; cdr3_nt: TGTGCCTGGAGTAGAGACAGCCAAGAGACCCAGTACTTC; cdr3_aa: CAWSRDSQETQYF
v_call: TRBV7-7; cdr3_length: 13; clone_size: -; j_call: TRBJ2-5; d_call: -; cdr3_nt: TGTGCTAGCAGCTCAGGGGGGCAAGAGACCCAGTACTTC; cdr3_aa: CASSSGGQETQYF
v_call: TRBV7-9; cdr3_length: 14; clone_size: -; j_call: TRBJ1-3; d_call: TRBD1; cdr3_nt: TGTGCCAGCAGCTTTGACAGGGGTGGAAACACCATATATTTT; cdr3_aa: CASSFDRGGNTIYF
v_call: TRBV11-2; cdr3_length: 18; clone_size: -; j_call: TRBJ1-1; d_call: TRBD1; cdr3_nt: TGTGCCAGCAGCTTAGCCCTGGATGGGACAGGGGGCGCATTATGGGCTTTCTTT; cdr3_aa: CASSLALDGTGGALWAFF
v_call: TRBV4-1; cdr3_length: 19; clone_size: -; j_call: TRBJ1-5; d_call: TRBD1; cdr3_nt: TGCGCCAGCAGCCCAGGGGGACGGTGGCCGTCAGAAGCTTCTCAGCCCCAGCATTTT; cdr3_aa: CASSPGGRWPSEASQPQHF
v_call: TRBV4-3; cdr3_length: 13; clone_size: -; j_call: TRBJ2-3; d_call: -; cdr3_nt: TGCGCCAGCAGCCACCGGGACACAGATACGCAGTATTTT; cdr3_aa: CASSHRDTDTQYF
v_call: TRBV7-3; cdr3_length: 13; clone_size: -; j_call: TRBJ2-3; d_call: -; cdr3_nt: TGTGCCAGCAGCTCCGACCTCCCGGGGACGCAGTATTTT; cdr3_aa: CASSSDLPGTQYF
v_call: TRBV2; cdr3_length: 15; clone_size: -; j_call: TRBJ2-5; d_call: -; cdr3_nt: TGTGCCAGCAGTGATGGCAGGGAAACCCAAGAGACCCAGTACTTC; cdr3_aa: CASSDGRETQETQYF
v_call: TRBV13; cdr3_length: 13; clone_size: -; j_call: TRBJ1-2; d_call: -; cdr3_nt: TGTGCCAGCAGCTTGCGGGGTGATGGCGGCTACACCTTC; cdr3_aa: CASSLRGDGGYTF
v_call: TRBV5-4; cdr3_length: 12; clone_size: -; j_call: TRBJ2-1; d_call: -; cdr3_nt: TGTGCCAGCACCCAAGACGGGAATGAGCAGTTCTTC; cdr3_aa: CASTQDGNEQFF
v_call: TRBV6-6; cdr3_length: 14; clone_size: once; j_call: TRBJ1-4; d_call: -; cdr3_nt: TGTGCCAGCACCTCTCTGGAGGGGGGGGAAAAACTGTTTTTT; cdr3_aa: CASTSLEGGEKLFF
v_call: TRBV18; cdr3_length: 14; clone_size: -; j_call: TRBJ2-3; d_call: TRBD1; cdr3_nt: TGTGCCAGCTCACCTGGGACAGTCACAGATACGCAGTATTTT; cdr3_aa: CASSPGTVTDTQYF
v_call: TRBV6-5; cdr3_length: 14; clone_size: -; j_call: TRBJ2-7; d_call: TRBD1; cdr3_nt: TGTGCCAGCCGGTTCAGGGGGAGCTCCTACGAGCAGTACTTC; cdr3_aa: CASRFRGSSYEQYF
v_call: TRBV10-3; cdr3_length: 18; clone_size: -; j_call: TRBJ2-3; d_call: -; cdr3_nt: TGTGCCATCAGTCAGCCAGGCGGGAAGTGGGCTTTCACAGATACGCAGTATTTT; cdr3_aa: CAISQPGGKWAFTDTQYF
v_call: TRBV7-2; cdr3_length: 13; clone_size: many; j_call: TRBJ2-7; d_call: -; cdr3_nt: TGTGCCAGCAGCCGGGACTTTACCTACGAGCAGTACTTC; cdr3_aa: CASSRDFTYEQYF
v_call: TRBV5-1; cdr3_length: 15; clone_size: -; j_call: TRBJ2-1; d_call: TRBD2; cdr3_nt: TGCGCCAGCAGCTTGGAACTAGCGGGAGAGGAAGAGCAGTTCTTC; cdr3_aa: CASSLELAGEEEQFF
v_call: TRBV19; cdr3_length: 18; clone_size: -; j_call: TRBJ1-1; d_call: -; cdr3_nt: TGTGCCAGTAGTATAAGGGACACGTGGGCAGAGATGAACACTGAAGCTTTCTTT; cdr3_aa: CASSIRDTWAEMNTEAFF
v_call: TRBV30; cdr3_length: 16; clone_size: -; j_call: TRBJ1-2; d_call: TRBD1; cdr3_nt: TGTGCCTGGAGGACTCCCCGGACAGGGGTTTTCTATGGCTACACCTTC; cdr3_aa: CAWRTPRTGVFYGYTF
v_call: TRBV9; cdr3_length: 14; clone_size: -; j_call: TRBJ1-5; d_call: -; cdr3_nt: TGTGCCAGCAGCGTAGCAGTTAGCAATCAGCCCCAGCATTTT; cdr3_aa: CASSVAVSNQPQHF
v_call: TRBV10-3; cdr3_length: 14; clone_size: -; j_call: TRBJ2-1; d_call: -; cdr3_nt: TGTGCCATCAGCCTCGGACAGCCGAACGATGAGCAGTTCTTC; cdr3_aa: CAISLGQPNDEQFF
v_call: TRBV20-1; cdr3_length: 17; clone_size: -; j_call: TRBJ1-1; d_call: -; cdr3_nt: TGCAGTGCTAGTCCCCACCGGGACACCACCTTTGGGCCTGAAGCTTTCTTT; cdr3_aa: CSASPHRDTTFGPEAFF
v_call: TRBV19; cdr3_length: 12; clone_size: -; j_call: TRBJ2-1; d_call: -; cdr3_nt: TGTGCCAGCCAACAGGGCTACAATGAGCAGTTCTTC; cdr3_aa: CASQQGYNEQFF
v_call: TRBV2; cdr3_length: 14; clone_size: -; j_call: TRBJ1-5; d_call: TRBD1; cdr3_nt: TGTGCCAGCTCCCCCGACAGGGGGAATCAGCCCCAGCATTTT; cdr3_aa: CASSPDRGNQPQHF
v_call: TRBV11-2; cdr3_length: 15; clone_size: -; j_call: TRBJ1-5; d_call: -; cdr3_nt: TGTGCCAGCAGCCCGGGACACTCCTTGGGCCAGCCCCAGCATTTT; cdr3_aa: CASSPGHSLGQPQHF
v_call: TRBV10-3; cdr3_length: 14; clone_size: -; j_call: TRBJ1-1; d_call: -; cdr3_nt: TGTGCCATCAGTGAGGAGGGTTCTCACACTGAAGCTTTCTTT; cdr3_aa: CAISEEGSHTEAFF
v_call: TRBV11-2; cdr3_length: 14; clone_size: -; j_call: TRBJ1-5; d_call: -; cdr3_nt: TGTGCCAGCAGCTTATCACTCTTCAATCAGCCCCAGCATTTT; cdr3_aa: CASSLSLFNQPQHF
v_call: TRBV7-9; cdr3_length: 13; clone_size: -; j_call: TRBJ1-2; d_call: -; cdr3_nt: TGTGCCAGCACCCCGGGTGGGTGGTCTGGCTACACCTTC; cdr3_aa: CASTPGGWSGYTF
v_call: TRBV9; cdr3_length: 17; clone_size: -; j_call: TRBJ2-3; d_call: -; cdr3_nt: TGTGCCAGCAGCCCCCACCGTGGGTGGGCAGGCACAGATACGCAGTATTTT; cdr3_aa: CASSPHRGWAGTDTQYF
v_call: TRBV2; cdr3_length: 15; clone_size: -; j_call: TRBJ1-2; d_call: TRBD1; cdr3_nt: TGTGCCAGCAGTACCGGGACAGGGGGCGCGAATGGCTACACCTTC; cdr3_aa: CASSTGTGGANGYTF
v_call: TRBV5-1; cdr3_length: 15; clone_size: -; j_call: TRBJ1-2; d_call: TRBD1; cdr3_nt: TGCGCCAGCAGACAAACACCTGGACAGGGCTATGGCTACACCTTC; cdr3_aa: CASRQTPGQGYGYTF
v_call: TRBV11-2; cdr3_length: 13; clone_size: -; j_call: TRBJ2-5; d_call: -; cdr3_nt: TGTGCCAGCAGCTTTGGCAGCCAAGAGACCCAGTACTTC; cdr3_aa: CASSFGSQETQYF
v_call: TRBV6-5; cdr3_length: 14; clone_size: once; j_call: TRBJ1-2; d_call: -; cdr3_nt: TGTGCCAGCAGGCGAGGCGGGGTGATCTATGGCTACACCTTC; cdr3_aa: CASRRGGVIYGYTF
v_call: TRBV3-1/TRBV3-2; cdr3_length: 14; clone_size: -; j_call: TRBJ2-7; d_call: TRBD2; cdr3_nt: TGTGCCAGCAGCCAAGCGGGAGGGACGTACGAGCAGTACTTC; cdr3_aa: CASSQAGGTYEQYF
v_call: TRBV19; cdr3_length: 17; clone_size: -; j_call: TRBJ2-2; d_call: -; cdr3_nt: TGTGCCAGTAGTAATGGCGGCCAACTCATGAACGCCGGGGAGCTGTTTTTT; cdr3_aa: CASSNGGQLMNAGELFF
v_call: TRBV19; cdr3_length: 16; clone_size: -; j_call: TRBJ2-3; d_call: TRBD2; cdr3_nt: TGTGCCAGTAGCCCGGGACTAGCGGGAATAACAGATACGCAGTATTTT; cdr3_aa: CASSPGLAGITDTQYF
v_call: TRBV6-5; cdr3_length: 13; clone_size: -; j_call: TRBJ1-3; d_call: -; cdr3_nt: TGTGCCAGCACTGTCGACAGGCGAAACACCATATATTTT; cdr3_aa: CASTVDRRNTIYF
v_call: TRBV14; cdr3_length: 14; clone_size: -; j_call: TRBJ1-1; d_call: TRBD1; cdr3_nt: TGTGCCAGCAGCCGACAAGGGGGCTTTGGTGAAGCTTTCTTT; cdr3_aa: CASSRQGGFGEAFF
v_call: TRBV19; cdr3_length: 16; clone_size: -; j_call: TRBJ1-2; d_call: TRBD1; cdr3_nt: TGTGCCAGTAGCAGGGGGGTCGAAAGAACTAACTATGGCTACACCTTC; cdr3_aa: CASSRGVERTNYGYTF
v_call: TRBV18; cdr3_length: 14; clone_size: -; j_call: TRBJ2-5; d_call: -; cdr3_nt: TGTGCCAGCTCACCGCCTGGGTTGAGGGAGACCCAGTACTTC; cdr3_aa: CASSPPGLRETQYF
v_call: TRBV10-3; cdr3_length: 14; clone_size: -; j_call: TRBJ1-6; d_call: -; cdr3_nt: TGTGCCATCAGTGACCAACAGACCCATTCACCCCTCCACTTT; cdr3_aa: CAISDQQTHSPLHF
v_call: TRBV2; cdr3_length: 14; clone_size: -; j_call: TRBJ2-4; d_call: -; cdr3_nt: TGTGCCAGCAATATGGCCCTAGCCAAAAACATTCAGTACTTC; cdr3_aa: CASNMALAKNIQYF
v_call: TRBV10-3; cdr3_length: 16; clone_size: -; j_call: TRBJ2-1; d_call: TRBD2; cdr3_nt: TGTGCCACCCTACTAACCACTAGCGGGGCTAACAATGAGCAGTTCTTC; cdr3_aa: CATLLTTSGANNEQFF
v_call: TRBV27; cdr3_length: 15; clone_size: -; j_call: TRBJ2-3; d_call: -; cdr3_nt: TGTGCCAGCACACCGGGATCCTCTAGCACAGATACGCAGTATTTT; cdr3_aa: CASTPGSSSTDTQYF
v_call: TRBV4-1; cdr3_length: 14; clone_size: -; j_call: TRBJ2-3; d_call: TRBD2; cdr3_nt: TGCGCCAGCAGCCAGACTAGCGGACCAGATACGCAGTATTTT; cdr3_aa: CASSQTSGPDTQYF
v_call: TRBV5-4; cdr3_length: 16; clone_size: -; j_call: TRBJ2-2; d_call: -; cdr3_nt: TGTGCCAGCAGCTTCACGATTACGTCAGACACCGGGGAGCTGTTTTTT; cdr3_aa: CASSFTITSDTGELFF
v_call: TRBV7-2; cdr3_length: 12; clone_size: -; j_call: TRBJ2-7; d_call: TRBD1; cdr3_nt: TGTGCCAGCAGGGGGGACAGTTACGAGCAGTACTTC; cdr3_aa: CASRGDSYEQYF
v_call: TRBV19; cdr3_length: 14; clone_size: -; j_call: TRBJ2-5; d_call: -; cdr3_nt: TGTGCCAGTAGTATAGGGGGAGGAGAACAGACCCAGTACTTC; cdr3_aa: CASSIGGGEQTQYF
v_call: TRBV24-1; cdr3_length: 12; clone_size: -; j_call: TRBJ2-3; d_call: TRBD2; cdr3_nt: TGTGCCACCAGGATAGCGGGAGGGCCCCAGTATTTT; cdr3_aa: CATRIAGGPQYF
v_call: TRBV4-1; cdr3_length: 14; clone_size: -; j_call: TRBJ2-7; d_call: TRBD1; cdr3_nt: TGCGCCAGCAGCCCAAGGCAGGGGGACCACGAGCAGTACTTC; cdr3_aa: CASSPRQGDHEQYF
v_call: TRBV10-2; cdr3_length: 14; clone_size: -; j_call: TRBJ2-2; d_call: -; cdr3_nt: TGCGCCAGCAGTGCCCAGCCGGGCACCGGGGAGCTGTTTTTT; cdr3_aa: CASSAQPGTGELFF
v_call: TRBV7-3; cdr3_length: 14; clone_size: -; j_call: TRBJ2-3; d_call: TRBD1; cdr3_nt: TGTGCCAGCAGCCCTGGACAGGGAACAGATACGCAGTATTTT; cdr3_aa: CASSPGQGTDTQYF
v_call: TRBV19; cdr3_length: 14; clone_size: -; j_call: TRBJ2-1; d_call: -; cdr3_nt: TGTGCCAGTCAAGCGGAGACCTCCTACAATGAGCAGTTCTTC; cdr3_aa: CASQAETSYNEQFF
v_call: TRBV7-9; cdr3_length: 16; clone_size: -; j_call: TRBJ1-2; d_call: TRBD1; cdr3_nt: TGTGCCAGCAGCATGGGACAGGGGGCTATGGACTATGGCTACACCTTC; cdr3_aa: CASSMGQGAMDYGYTF
v_call: TRBV5-1; cdr3_length: 18; clone_size: -; j_call: TRBJ1-6; d_call: -; cdr3_nt: TGCGCCAGCAGCCCTGATTGGCGGGGGGCGCGCTATAATTCACCCCTCCACTTT; cdr3_aa: CASSPDWRGARYNSPLHF
v_call: TRBV29-1; cdr3_length: 11; clone_size: -; j_call: TRBJ1-1; d_call: TRBD1; cdr3_nt: TGCAGCGTGCGGACAGGGATTCTAGCTTTCTTT; cdr3_aa: CSVRTGILAFF